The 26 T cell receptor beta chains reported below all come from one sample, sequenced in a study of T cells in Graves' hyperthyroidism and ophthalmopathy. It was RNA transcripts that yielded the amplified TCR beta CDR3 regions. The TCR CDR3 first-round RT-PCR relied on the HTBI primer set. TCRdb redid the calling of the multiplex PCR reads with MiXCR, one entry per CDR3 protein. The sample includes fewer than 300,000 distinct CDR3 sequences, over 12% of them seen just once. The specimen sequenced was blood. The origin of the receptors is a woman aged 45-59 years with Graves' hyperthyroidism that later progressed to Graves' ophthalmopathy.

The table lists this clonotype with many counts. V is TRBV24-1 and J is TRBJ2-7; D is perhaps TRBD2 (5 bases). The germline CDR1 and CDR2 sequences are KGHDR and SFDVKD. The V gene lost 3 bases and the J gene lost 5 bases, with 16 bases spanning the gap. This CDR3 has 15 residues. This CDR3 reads CATSDTLSTRDEQYF. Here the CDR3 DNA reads TGTGCCACCAGTGATACCCTATCCACTAGGGACGAGCAGTACTTC.

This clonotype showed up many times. The CDR3 here is CASGVSAQETQYF. CDR3 bases: TGTGCCAGCGGGGTGAGCGCCCAAGAGACCCAGTACTTC. The chain is built from TRBV12-3 or TRBV12-4 and TRBJ2-5; no clear D. The CDR3 contains 13 residues. Trimming cost V 8 bases and J 1 base, with 11 bases left between them.

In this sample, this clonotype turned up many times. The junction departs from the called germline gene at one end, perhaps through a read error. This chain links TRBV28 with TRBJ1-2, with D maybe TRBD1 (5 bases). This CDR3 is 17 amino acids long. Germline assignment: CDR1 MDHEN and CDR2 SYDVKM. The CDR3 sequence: CASSLFGQGYPNYGYTF. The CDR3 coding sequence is TGTGCCAGCAGTTTATTCGGCCAGGGCTATCCTAATTATGGCTACACCTTC.

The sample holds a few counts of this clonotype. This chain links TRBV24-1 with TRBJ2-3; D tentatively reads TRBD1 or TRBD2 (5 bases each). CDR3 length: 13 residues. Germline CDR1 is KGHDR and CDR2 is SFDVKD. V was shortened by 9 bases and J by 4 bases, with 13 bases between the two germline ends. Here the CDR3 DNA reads TGTGCCACCGGGGGTTCAGGATCAGATACGCAGTATTTT. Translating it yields CATGGSGSDTQYF.

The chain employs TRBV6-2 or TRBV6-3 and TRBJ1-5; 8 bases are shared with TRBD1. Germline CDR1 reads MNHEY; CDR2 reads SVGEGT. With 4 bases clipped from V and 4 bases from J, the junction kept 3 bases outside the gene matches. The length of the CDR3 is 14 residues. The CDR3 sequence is CASSSRQGNQPQHF. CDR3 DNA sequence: TGTGCCAGCAGTTCCCGACAGGGGAATCAGCCCCAGCATTTT.

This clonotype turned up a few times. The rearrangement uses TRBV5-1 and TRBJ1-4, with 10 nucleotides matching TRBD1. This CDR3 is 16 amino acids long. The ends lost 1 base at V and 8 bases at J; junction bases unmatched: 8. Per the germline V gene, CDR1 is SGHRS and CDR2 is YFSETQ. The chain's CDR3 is CASSLRRGTGDEKLFF. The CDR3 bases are TGCGCCAGCAGCTTGAGGCGGGGGACAGGGGACGAAAAACTGTTTTTT.

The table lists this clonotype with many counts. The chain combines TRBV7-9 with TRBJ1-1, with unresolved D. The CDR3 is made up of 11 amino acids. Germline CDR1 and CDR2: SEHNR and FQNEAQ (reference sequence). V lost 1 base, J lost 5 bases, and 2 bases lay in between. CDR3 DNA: TGTGCCAGCAGCTTAGGGACTGAAGCTTTCTTT. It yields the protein CASSLGTEAFF.

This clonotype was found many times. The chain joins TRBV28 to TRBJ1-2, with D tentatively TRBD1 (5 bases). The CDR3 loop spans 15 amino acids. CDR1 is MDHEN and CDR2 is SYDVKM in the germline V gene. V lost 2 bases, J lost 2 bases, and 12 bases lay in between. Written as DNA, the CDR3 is TGTGCCAGCAGTTTAGATCTGGGACTAAACTATGGCTACACCTTC. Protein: CASSLDLGLNYGYTF.

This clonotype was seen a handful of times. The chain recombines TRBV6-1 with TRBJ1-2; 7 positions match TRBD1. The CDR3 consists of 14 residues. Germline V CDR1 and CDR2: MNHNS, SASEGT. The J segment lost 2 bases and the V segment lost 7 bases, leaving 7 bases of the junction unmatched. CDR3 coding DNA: TGTGCCAGCACAAGACAGGGAGGGAACTATGGCTACACCTTC. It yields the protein CASTRQGGNYGYTF.

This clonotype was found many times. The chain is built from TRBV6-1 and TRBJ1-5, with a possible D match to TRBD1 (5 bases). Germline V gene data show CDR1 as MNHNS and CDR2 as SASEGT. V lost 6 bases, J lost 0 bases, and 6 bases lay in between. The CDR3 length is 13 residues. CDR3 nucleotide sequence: TGTGCCAGCAGGGGACCTAGCAATCAGCCCCAGCATTTT. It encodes CASRGPSNQPQHF.

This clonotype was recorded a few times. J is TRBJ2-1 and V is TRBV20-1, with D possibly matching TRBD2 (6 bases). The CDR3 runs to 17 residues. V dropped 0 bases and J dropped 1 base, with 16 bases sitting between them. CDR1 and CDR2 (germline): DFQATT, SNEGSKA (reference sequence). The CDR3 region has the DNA TGCAGTGCTAGAGATGTTGTAGGCGGGATTTCCTACAATGAGCAGTTCTTC. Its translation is CSARDVVGGISYNEQFF.

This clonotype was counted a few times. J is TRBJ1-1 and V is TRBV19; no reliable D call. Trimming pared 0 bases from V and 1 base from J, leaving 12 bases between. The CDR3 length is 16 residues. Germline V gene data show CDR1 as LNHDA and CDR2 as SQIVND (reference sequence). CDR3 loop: CASSIDRPGGNTEAFF. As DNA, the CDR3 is TGTGCCAGTAGTATAGATCGGCCAGGAGGGAACACTGAAGCTTTCTTT.

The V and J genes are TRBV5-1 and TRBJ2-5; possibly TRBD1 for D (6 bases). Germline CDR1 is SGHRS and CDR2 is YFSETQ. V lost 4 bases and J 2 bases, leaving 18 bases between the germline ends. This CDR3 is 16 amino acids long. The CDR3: CASSRATGQTQETQYF. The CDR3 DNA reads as TGCGCCAGCAGCAGAGCGACAGGCCAGACGCAAGAGACCCAGTACTTC. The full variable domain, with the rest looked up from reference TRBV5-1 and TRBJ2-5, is KAGVTQTPRYLIKTRGQQVTLSCSPISGHRSVSWYQQTPGQGLQFLFEYFSETQRNKGNFPGRFSGRQFSNSRSEMNVSTLELGDSALYLCASSRATGQTQETQYFGPGTRLLVL.

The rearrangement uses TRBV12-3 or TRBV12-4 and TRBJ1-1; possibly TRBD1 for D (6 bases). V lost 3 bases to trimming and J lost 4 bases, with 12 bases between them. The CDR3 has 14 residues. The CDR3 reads CASSLGGLGTEAFF. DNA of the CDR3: TGTGCCAGCAGTTTGGGGGGGCTGGGCACTGAAGCTTTCTTT.

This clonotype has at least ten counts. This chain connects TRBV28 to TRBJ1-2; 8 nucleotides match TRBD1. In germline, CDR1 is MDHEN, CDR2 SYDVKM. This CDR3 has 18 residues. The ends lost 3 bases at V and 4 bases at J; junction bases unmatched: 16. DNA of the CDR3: TGTGCCAGCAGTTTCTTTGGGACAGGCCTAGGGGCGATCTATGGCTACACCTTC. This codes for CASSFFGTGLGAIYGYTF.

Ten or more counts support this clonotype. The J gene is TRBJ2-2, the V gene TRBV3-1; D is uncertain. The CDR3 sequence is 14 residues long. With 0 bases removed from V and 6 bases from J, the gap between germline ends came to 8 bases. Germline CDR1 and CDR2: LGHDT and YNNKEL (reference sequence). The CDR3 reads CASSQESFAGELFF. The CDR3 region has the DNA TGTGCCAGCAGCCAAGAGAGTTTTGCCGGGGAGCTGTTTTTT. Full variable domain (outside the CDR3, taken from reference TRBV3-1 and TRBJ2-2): DTAVSQTPKYLVTQMGNDKSIKCEQNLGHDTMYWYKQDSKKFLKIMFSYNNKELIINETVPNRFSPKSPDKAHLNLHINSLELGDSAVYFCASSQESFAGELFFGEGSRLTVL.

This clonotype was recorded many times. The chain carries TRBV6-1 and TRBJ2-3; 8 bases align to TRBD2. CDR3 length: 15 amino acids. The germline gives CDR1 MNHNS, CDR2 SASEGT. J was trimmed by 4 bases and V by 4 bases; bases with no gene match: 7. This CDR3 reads CASSVLDGGADTQYF. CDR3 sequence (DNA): TGTGCCAGCAGTGTCCTAGACGGGGGGGCAGATACGCAGTATTTT.

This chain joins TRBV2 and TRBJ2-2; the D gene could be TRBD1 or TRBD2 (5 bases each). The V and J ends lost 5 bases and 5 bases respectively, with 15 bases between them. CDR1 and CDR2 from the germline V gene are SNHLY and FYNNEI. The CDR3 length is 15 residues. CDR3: CASSPGTSRTGELFF. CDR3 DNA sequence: TGTGCCAGCAGTCCCGGGACCTCGAGAACCGGGGAGCTGTTTTTT.

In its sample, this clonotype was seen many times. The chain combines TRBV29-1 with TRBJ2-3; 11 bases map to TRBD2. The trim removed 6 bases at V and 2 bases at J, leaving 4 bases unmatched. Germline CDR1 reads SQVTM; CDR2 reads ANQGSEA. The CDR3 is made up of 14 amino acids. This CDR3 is CSVGTSGNTDTQYF. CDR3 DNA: TGCAGCGTGGGGACTAGCGGTAACACAGATACGCAGTATTTT.

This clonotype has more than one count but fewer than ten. As DNA, the CDR3 is TGTGCCAGCAGCGGAAAGAACCTTCCCGGGGAGCTGTTTTTT. Its protein is CASSGKNLPGELFF. The gene calls are TRBV9 and TRBJ2-2; no clear D gene. CDR1 and CDR2 from the germline V gene are SGDLS and YYNGEE. Trimming stripped 3 bases from V and 6 bases from J, with 12 bases between. The CDR3 is 14 amino acids.

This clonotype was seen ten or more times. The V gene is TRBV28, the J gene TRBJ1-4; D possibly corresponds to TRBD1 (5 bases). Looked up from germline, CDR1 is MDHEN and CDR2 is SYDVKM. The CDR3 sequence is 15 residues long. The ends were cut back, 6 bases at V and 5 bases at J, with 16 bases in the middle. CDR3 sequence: CASRRRTSVNEKLFF. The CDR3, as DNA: TGTGCCAGCAGACGACGGACAAGCGTAAATGAAAAACTGTTTTTT.

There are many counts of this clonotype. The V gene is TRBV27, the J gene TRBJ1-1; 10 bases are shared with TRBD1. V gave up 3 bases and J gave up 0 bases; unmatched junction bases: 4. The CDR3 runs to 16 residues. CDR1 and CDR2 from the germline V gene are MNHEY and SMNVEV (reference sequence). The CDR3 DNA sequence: TGTGCCAGCAGTTTGGCGGGACAGGGGATGAACACTGAAGCTTTCTTT. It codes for CASSLAGQGMNTEAFF.

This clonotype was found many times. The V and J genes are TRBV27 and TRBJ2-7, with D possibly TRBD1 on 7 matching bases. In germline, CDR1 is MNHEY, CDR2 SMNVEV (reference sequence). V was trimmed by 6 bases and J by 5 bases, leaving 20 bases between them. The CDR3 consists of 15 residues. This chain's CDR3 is CASSRQGDSNDEQYF. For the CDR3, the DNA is TGTGCCAGCAGCCGGCAGGGGGACTCGAACGACGAGCAGTACTTC.

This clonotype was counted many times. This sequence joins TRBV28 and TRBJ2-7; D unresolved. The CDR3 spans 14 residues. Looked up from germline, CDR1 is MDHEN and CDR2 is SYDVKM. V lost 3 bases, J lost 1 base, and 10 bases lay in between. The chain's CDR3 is CASSFDLPSYEQYF. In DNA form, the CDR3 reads TGTGCCAGCAGTTTCGACCTACCATCCTACGAGCAGTACTTC.

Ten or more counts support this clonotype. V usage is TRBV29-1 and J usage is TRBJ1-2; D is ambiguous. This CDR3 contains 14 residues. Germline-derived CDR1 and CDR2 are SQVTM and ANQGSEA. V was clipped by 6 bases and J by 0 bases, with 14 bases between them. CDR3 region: CSVRDHQANYGYTF. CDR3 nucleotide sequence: TGCAGCGTAAGGGATCACCAAGCTAACTATGGCTACACCTTC.

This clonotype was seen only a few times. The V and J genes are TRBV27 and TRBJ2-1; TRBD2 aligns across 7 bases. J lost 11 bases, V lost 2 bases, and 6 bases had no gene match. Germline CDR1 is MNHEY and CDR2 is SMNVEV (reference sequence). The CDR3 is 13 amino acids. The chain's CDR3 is CASSLRRERKQFF. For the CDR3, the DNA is TGTGCCAGCAGTTTACGGCGGGAGAGAAAGCAGTTCTTC.